Listed below are T cell receptor beta chains from one sample, sequenced in a study of regulatory dendritic cells for organ transplantation. Sequencing used immunoSEQ multiplex PCR; TCRdb keeps in-frame clones, though not all of them. The sample lists tens of thousands of clones, about 79% occurring once. The specimen sequenced was memory CD4+ T cells from blood. Source of these receptors: a human donor in good health. CDR3s include the opening cysteine and the closing phenylalanine or tryptophan. A D gene is named only where the DNA matches it firmly. Expanded clones get a size class; other rows say once, few or many, or leave the size out.

>TRBV2|TRBJ2-7|.|.
CASSEQLAGSEQYF
TGTGCCAGCAGTGAGCAGCTAGCAGGGTCCGAGCAGTACTTC
>TRBV5-1|TRBJ1-2|.|.
CASSGGGHRGYTF
TGCGCCAGCAGTGGTGGGGGACATCGCGGCTACACCTTC
>TRBV5-1|TRBJ2-7|TRBD1|.
CASSPGLRRQGPHEQYF
TGCGCCAGCAGCCCAGGGCTGAGGAGACAGGGTCCCCACGAGCAGTACTTC
>TRBV28|TRBJ1-5|.|few
CASSYGQNNQPQHF
TGTGCCAGCAGCTACGGACAGAACAATCAGCCCCAGCATTTT
>TRBV14|TRBJ2-7|TRBD1|.
CASSPGTGFGEQYF
TGTGCCAGCAGCCCGGGGACAGGGTTTGGCGAGCAGTACTTC
>TRBV23-1|TRBJ2-1|TRBD2|.
CANLLAGADHEQFF
TGCGCCAATTTACTAGCGGGAGCCGATCATGAGCAGTTCTTC
>TRBV7-2|TRBJ2-3|TRBD1|.
CASRTGLSTDTQYF
TGTGCCAGCAGGACAGGGTTGAGCACAGATACGCAGTATTTT
>TRBV6-1|TRBJ1-5|.|once
CASSESGGARQPQHF
TGTGCCAGCAGTGAGAGTGGGGGAGCCAGGCAGCCCCAGCATTTT
>TRBV4-3|TRBJ2-7|TRBD1|.
CASRGTGESSKQYF
TGCGCCAGCAGGGGGACAGGGGAGTCTTCTAAGCAGTACTTC
>TRBV5-8|TRBJ2-3|.|.
CASSQLQGTDTQYF
TGTGCCAGCAGCCAATTACAGGGCACAGATACGCAGTATTTT
>TRBV7-2|TRBJ2-4|TRBD2|.
CASSLGSGGAKNIQYF
TGTGCCAGCAGCTTAGGGTCCGGGGGGGCCAAAAACATTCAGTACTTC
>TRBV29-1|TRBJ2-7|.|.
CSVASQGGYEQYF
TGCAGCGTTGCGAGTCAGGGGGGCTACGAGCAGTACTTC
>TRBV19|TRBJ1-4|.|.
CASSIPRATNEKLFF
TGTGCCAGTAGTATCCCCCGGGCCACTAATGAAAAACTGTTTTTT
>TRBV6-6|TRBJ1-4|.|.
CASSYSRVANEKLFF
TGTGCCAGCAGTTACTCGAGAGTTGCTAATGAAAAACTGTTTTTT
>TRBV6-1|TRBJ2-2|TRBD1|.
CASRVDRGNTGELFF
TGTGCCAGCAGGGTCGACAGGGGGAACACCGGGGAGCTGTTTTTT
>TRBV29-1|TRBJ2-1|.|.
CSVDTINSYNEQFF
TGCAGCGTTGACACCATTAACTCCTACAATGAGCAGTTCTTC
>TRBV5-4|TRBJ2-7|TRBD2|.
CASSLGTSGGYEQYF
TGTGCCAGCAGCTTGGGGACTAGCGGAGGCTACGAGCAGTACTTC
>TRBV5-8|TRBJ2-2|TRBD2|.
CASSFTGTTVPGELFF
TGTGCCAGCAGTTTCACCGGGACTACCGTCCCCGGGGAGCTGTTTTTT
>TRBV6-1|TRBJ2-3|TRBD2|.
CASSPRGDSTDTQYF
TGTGCCAGCAGTCCCCGGGGGGATAGCACAGATACGCAGTATTTT
>TRBV6-1|TRBJ2-7|.|once
CASSRRGESSYEQYF
TGTGCCAGCAGCCGGCGTGGGGAGAGCTCCTACGAGCAGTACTTC
>TRBV7-6|TRBJ2-3|.|.
CASSSLMDTQYF
TGTGCCAGCAGCTCCCTTATGGATACGCAGTATTTT
>TRBV18|TRBJ1-2|.|.
CASSADSNYGYTF
TGTGCCAGCTCAGCGGACAGTAACTATGGCTACACCTTC
>TRBV30|TRBJ1-5|.|few
CAWSVSGSNQPQHF
TGTGCCTGGAGTGTTTCAGGGAGCAATCAGCCCCAGCATTTT
>TRBV6-5|TRBJ2-3|.|once
CASSYEWGEWDTQYF
TGTGCCAGCAGTTATGAGTGGGGGGAGTGGGATACGCAGTATTTT
>TRBV27|TRBJ1-4|.|.
CASRNEKLFF
TGTGCCAGCCGAAATGAAAAACTGTTTTTT
>TRBV10-3|TRBJ1-2|TRBD1|.
CAISDRTGGATNYGYTF
TGTGCCATCAGTGACAGGACAGGAGGGGCGACTAACTATGGCTACACCTTC
>TRBV19|TRBJ2-7|.|.
CASSIGHSSYEQYF
TGTGCCAGTAGTATAGGACACAGCTCCTACGAGCAGTACTTC
>TRBV6-1|TRBJ2-7|TRBD1|.
CASSPASGGGYEQYF
TGTGCCAGCAGCCCAGCGTCAGGGGGCGGTTACGAGCAGTACTTC
>TRBV9|TRBJ2-7|TRBD1|.
CASSVSFGGTGPYEQYF
TGTGCCAGCAGCGTTTCCTTTGGGGGGACAGGCCCCTACGAGCAGTACTTC
>TRBV5-6|TRBJ2-4|TRBD1|.
CASSTSQGSIQYF
TGTGCCAGCAGCACCTCACAGGGGAGCATTCAGTACTTC
>TRBV18|TRBJ1-1|.|once
CASSPLGGNTEAFF
TGTGCCAGCTCACCACTTGGAGGGAACACTGAAGCTTTCTTT
>TRBV6-6|TRBJ1-2|TRBD1|few
CASSQFPDRGFYGYTF
TGTGCCAGCAGCCAGTTCCCGGACAGGGGCTTTTATGGCTACACCTTC
>TRBV30|TRBJ2-5|TRBD2|once
CAWSSGLAGETQYF
TGTGCCTGGAGTTCGGGACTAGCGGGAGAGACCCAGTACTTC
>TRBV7-6|TRBJ1-2|.|.
CASSLSIDGYTF
TGTGCCAGCAGTTTGAGCATAGATGGCTACACCTTC
>TRBV10-2|TRBJ2-3|TRBD2|.
CASTDLAVGTDTQYF
TGCGCCAGCACCGATCTAGCGGTTGGCACAGATACGCAGTATTTT
>TRBV2|TRBJ1-4|.|.
CASSDSRGLGEKLFF
TGTGCCAGCAGTGATAGTCGGGGGTTGGGTGAAAAACTGTTTTTT
>TRBV4-2|TRBJ2-3|TRBD1|.
CASSQGGQSYTDTQYF
TGTGCCAGCAGCCAAGGGGGACAGAGCTACACAGATACGCAGTATTTT
>TRBV5-1|TRBJ2-3|TRBD2|.
CASSLAIIPSGSRKGGTDTQYF
TGCGCCAGCAGCTTGGCCATCATCCCTAGCGGGAGTCGGAAAGGGGGGACAGATACGCAGTATTTT
>TRBV19|TRBJ1-2|TRBD1|.
CASTLGQGGYYGYTF
TGTGCCAGTACTCTCGGACAGGGGGGCTACTATGGCTACACCTTC
>TRBV6-6|TRBJ1-5|.|few
CASNPGGVSQPQHF
TGTGCCAGCAATCCCGGGGGGGTGAGTCAGCCCCAGCATTTT
>TRBV2|TRBJ2-1|TRBD2|.
CASSAASGAPYNEQFF
TGTGCCAGCAGTGCGGCTAGCGGGGCACCCTACAATGAGCAGTTCTTC
>TRBV2|TRBJ1-2|.|few
CASSDQAVYGYTF
TGTGCCAGCAGTGACCAGGCGGTATATGGCTACACCTTC
>TRBV11-2|TRBJ2-6|.|.
CASSLALSQGTGANVLTF
TGTGCCAGCAGCTTAGCCCTAAGCCAGGGGACCGGGGCCAACGTCCTGACTTTC
>TRBV9|TRBJ2-1|TRBD2|.
CASSLAGELNNEQFF
TGTGCCAGCAGCCTAGCGGGAGAGCTGAACAATGAGCAGTTCTTC
>TRBV19|TRBJ1-1|.|.
CASSFGKKTEAFF
TGTGCCAGTAGTTTTGGGAAGAAGACTGAAGCTTTCTTT
>TRBV30|TRBJ2-1|.|.
CACTPMGVDNEQFF
TGTGCCTGCACTCCAATGGGGGTAGACAATGAGCAGTTCTTC
>TRBV7-9|TRBJ2-7|TRBD1|.
CASSETGGSYEQYF
TGTGCCAGCAGCGAGACAGGGGGATCCTACGAGCAGTACTTC
>TRBV28|TRBJ1-5|TRBD1|.
CASSFLDRGNQPQHF
TGTGCCAGCAGTTTTCTCGACAGGGGCAATCAGCCCCAGCATTTT
>TRBV9|TRBJ1-6|TRBD1|.
CASSPGTGGFNSPLHF
TGTGCCAGCAGCCCCGGGACAGGGGGCTTCAATTCACCCCTCCACTTT
>TRBV6-6|TRBJ1-2|.|.
CASTRTGSGYTF
TGTGCCAGCACTAGAACAGGGAGCGGCTACACCTTC
>TRBV28|TRBJ2-7|.|.
CASSLLAGRYEQYF
TGTGCCAGCAGTTTATTGGCAGGGAGGTACGAGCAGTACTTC
>TRBV12-5|TRBJ2-1|TRBD2|.
CASGLVLSTTGTSAMRGEQFF
TGTGCTAGTGGTTTGGTACTGTCAACAACCGGGACTAGCGCAATGAGGGGTGAGCAGTTCTTC
>TRBV30|TRBJ1-5|.|once
CAWRGDTQNQPQHF
TGTGCCTGGAGGGGGGACACCCAGAATCAGCCCCAGCATTTT
>TRBV11-2|TRBJ1-2|.|.
CASSPWTSAGYTF
TGTGCCAGCAGCCCATGGACCTCTGCCGGCTACACCTTC
>TRBV7-8|TRBJ1-1|.|.
CASTRFMNTEAFF
TGTGCCAGTACGCGATTCATGAACACTGAAGCTTTCTTT
>TRBV7-2|TRBJ2-2|.|.
CASSPLGQNTGELFF
TGTGCCAGCAGCCCTCTTGGACAAAACACCGGGGAGCTGTTTTTT
>TRBV4-2|TRBJ1-4|TRBD1|.
CASSQDGTGLNEKLFF
TGTGCCAGCAGCCAAGATGGGACAGGACTGAATGAAAAACTGTTTTTT